Listed below are T cell receptor beta chains from one sample, sequenced in a study of sequential checkpoint blockade in melanoma. Assay used: immunoSEQ multiplex PCR; TCRdb lists only in-frame clones, some missing. This table has fewer than 10,000 clones, roughly nine tenths appearing once. Sequenced here: CD8+ T cells sorted from blood (inferred from file names), sampled from a patient given nivolumab and ipilimumab in sequence. These receptors originate from a human donor with melanoma. The CDR3 runs from the conserved cysteine through the conserved F or W. D genes are given only for firm matches. Where a row states a size, it is once, few, many or the class of an expanded clone; other rows omit it.

V: TRBV27; J: TRBJ2-7; D: TRBD2; size: .; CDR3: CASTPSGTYEQYF; DNA: TGTGCCAGCACCCCTAGCGGGACCTACGAGCAGTACTTC
V: TRBV7-9; J: TRBJ1-2; D: .; size: .; CDR3: CASSYTGLNYGYTF; DNA: TGTGCCAGCAGTTATACAGGGTTAAACTATGGCTACACCTTC
V: TRBV7-6; J: TRBJ2-7; D: TRBD1; size: .; CDR3: CASSLAWDRYEQYF; DNA: TGTGCCAGCAGCTTAGCGTGGGACAGGTACGAGCAGTACTTC
V: TRBV29-1; J: TRBJ2-7; D: TRBD1; size: .; CDR3: CSVEDPRTGYEQYF; DNA: TGCAGCGTTGAGGATCCCCGGACAGGGTACGAGCAGTACTTC
V: TRBV13; J: TRBJ2-7; D: .; size: .; CDR3: CASSLGGERYEQYF; DNA: TGTGCCAGCAGCTTGGGGGGAGAGAGGTACGAGCAGTACTTC
V: TRBV11-2; J: TRBJ2-7; D: .; size: .; CDR3: CASSLSTGSHEQYF; DNA: TGTGCCAGCAGCTTAAGCACAGGGTCTCACGAGCAGTACTTC
V: TRBV14; J: TRBJ1-4; D: .; size: .; CDR3: CASSPSPTANNEKLFF; DNA: TGTGCCAGCAGCCCCTCCCCGACAGCCAATAATGAAAAACTGTTTTTT
V: TRBV23-1; J: TRBJ1-4; D: .; size: .; CDR3: CASSPPRATNEKLFF; DNA: TGCGCCAGCAGTCCTCCGAGGGCCACTAATGAAAAACTGTTTTTT
V: TRBV7-6; J: TRBJ1-5; D: .; size: .; CDR3: CASSLGRYSNQPQHF; DNA: TGTGCCAGCAGCTTAGGTCGCTATAGCAATCAGCCCCAGCATTTT
V: TRBV15; J: TRBJ1-2; D: .; size: .; CDR3: CATSRGLGAPVYGYTF; DNA: TGTGCCACCAGCAGAGGCCTCGGAGCCCCGGTGTATGGCTACACCTTC
V: TRBV13; J: TRBJ2-7; D: .; size: .; CDR3: CASRPRLSYEQYF; DNA: TGTGCCAGCAGGCCTAGGCTCTCCTACGAGCAGTACTTC
V: TRBV4-1; J: TRBJ1-2; D: .; size: once; CDR3: CASSRVTANYGYTF; DNA: TGCGCCAGCAGCCGGGTTACAGCTAACTATGGCTACACCTTC
V: TRBV7-6; J: TRBJ1-3; D: .; size: .; CDR3: CASSVGGANTIYF; DNA: TGTGCCAGCAGCGTTGGAGGGGCGAACACCATATATTTT
V: TRBV28; J: TRBJ1-2; D: .; size: .; CDR3: CASSLPGGNYGYTF; DNA: TGTGCCAGCAGCCTGCCGGGGGGGAACTATGGCTACACCTTC
V: TRBV29-1; J: TRBJ1-1; D: TRBD1; size: .; CDR3: CSVRQGAEAFF; DNA: TGCAGCGTTCGACAGGGCGCTGAAGCTTTCTTT
V: TRBV5-8; J: TRBJ1-5; D: TRBD1; size: .; CDR3: CASSWTGPRGNQPQHF; DNA: TGTGCCAGCAGCTGGACAGGCCCCCGGGGCAATCAGCCCCAGCATTTT
V: TRBV29-1; J: TRBJ2-7; D: TRBD1; size: .; CDR3: CSVDRGNEQYF; DNA: TGCAGCGTTGACAGGGGGAACGAGCAGTACTTC
V: TRBV10-2; J: TRBJ2-7; D: .; size: .; CDR3: CASSTYYEQYF; DNA: TGCGCCAGCAGCACCTACTACGAGCAGTACTTC
V: TRBV19; J: TRBJ1-1; D: TRBD1; size: .; CDR3: CASSIGTVRLNTEAFF; DNA: TGTGCCAGTAGTATCGGGACAGTGAGATTGAACACTGAAGCTTTCTTT
V: TRBV9; J: TRBJ2-1; D: .; size: .; CDR3: CASSIDGLRGEQFF; DNA: TGTGCCAGCAGCATCGACGGCTTACGGGGTGAGCAGTTCTTC
V: TRBV6-1; J: TRBJ1-2; D: TRBD1; size: .; CDR3: CASSVMTGGLGYGYTF; DNA: TGTGCCAGCAGTGTTATGACAGGGGGACTTGGCTATGGCTACACCTTC
V: TRBV5-8; J: TRBJ1-2; D: TRBD1; size: .; CDR3: CASSWGTGWSYTF; DNA: TGTGCCAGCAGCTGGGGGACAGGGTGGAGCTACACCTTC
V: TRBV4-1; J: TRBJ1-1; D: .; size: .; CDR3: CASSPLAGRTEAFF; DNA: TGCGCCAGCAGCCCCCTTGCAGGGCGCACTGAAGCTTTCTTT
V: TRBV4-2; J: TRBJ2-7; D: .; size: .; CDR3: CASSQERGSPPYEQYF; DNA: TGTGCCAGCAGCCAAGAAAGAGGTAGTCCTCCCTACGAGCAGTACTTC
V: TRBV4-2; J: TRBJ2-7; D: .; size: .; CDR3: CASSQGVSYEQYF; DNA: TGTGCCAGCAGCCAAGGAGTCTCCTACGAGCAGTACTTC
V: TRBV11-2; J: TRBJ2-5; D: TRBD2; size: once; CDR3: CASSPPTSGIQETQYF; DNA: TGTGCCAGCAGCCCCCCGACTAGCGGTATTCAAGAGACCCAGTACTTC
V: TRBV5-1; J: TRBJ2-7; D: .; size: few; CDR3: CASSPGLFGYEQYF; DNA: TGCGCCAGCAGCCCCGGTCTCTTCGGCTACGAGCAGTACTTC
V: TRBV7-8; J: TRBJ1-2; D: .; size: .; CDR3: CASSPDQGFYGYTF; DNA: TGTGCCAGCAGCCCAGATCAGGGATTCTATGGCTACACCTTC
V: TRBV4-3; J: TRBJ1-1; D: TRBD1; size: .; CDR3: CAIKGLRETGSFF; DNA: TGCGCCATCAAAGGGTTGAGAGAGACAGGGTCTTTCTTT
V: TRBV5-8; J: TRBJ1-5; D: TRBD1; size: .; CDR3: CASSSNRQGPNQPQHF; DNA: TGTGCCAGCAGCTCAAATCGACAGGGGCCCAATCAGCCCCAGCATTTT
V: TRBV6-5; J: TRBJ2-7; D: .; size: .; CDR3: CASSYSGRDEQYF; DNA: TGTGCCAGCAGTTACAGCGGGCGGGACGAGCAGTACTTC
V: TRBV7-2; J: TRBJ1-1; D: .; size: .; CDR3: CASSLAKNTEAFF; DNA: TGTGCCAGCAGCTTAGCCAAGAACACTGAAGCTTTCTTT
V: TRBV9; J: TRBJ2-3; D: TRBD1; size: .; CDR3: CASSIPGGDSDYTDTQYF; DNA: TGTGCCAGCAGCATCCCAGGGGGCGATTCGGACTACACAGATACGCAGTATTTT
V: TRBV9; J: TRBJ2-7; D: TRBD2; size: .; CDR3: CASSINPSGSSDEQYF; DNA: TGTGCCAGCAGCATCAACCCTAGCGGGAGTAGCGACGAGCAGTACTTC
V: TRBV27; J: TRBJ2-7; D: TRBD2; size: .; CDR3: CASSAGLAPYEQYF; DNA: TGTGCCAGCAGCGCGGGACTAGCCCCATACGAGCAGTACTTC
V: TRBV28; J: TRBJ2-7; D: .; size: .; CDR3: CASSLGRSSYEQYF; DNA: TGTGCCAGCAGTTTGGGTAGGAGCTCCTACGAGCAGTACTTC
V: TRBV1; J: TRBJ2-7; D: .; size: .; CDR3: CTSSQCTPRGPTYEQYF; DNA: TGCACCAGCAGCCAATGCACCCCTAGAGGCCCAACCTACGAGCAGTACTTC
V: TRBV4-3; J: TRBJ1-1; D: .; size: .; CDR3: CASSQSRGTEAFF; DNA: TGCGCCAGCAGCCAATCGCGGGGCACTGAAGCTTTCTTT
V: TRBV21-1; J: TRBJ1-3; D: .; size: .; CDR3: CASRRSMLQHARNTIYF; DNA: TGTGCCAGCAGACGGAGTATGCTACAACACGCACGAAACACCATATATTTT
V: TRBV29-1; J: TRBJ1-1; D: .; size: .; CDR3: CSATTGWNTEAFF; DNA: TGCAGCGCGACGACAGGCTGGAACACTGAAGCTTTCTTT
V: TRBV28; J: TRBJ2-5; D: TRBD2; size: .; CDR3: CASSPPRGGLGETQYF; DNA: TGTGCCAGCAGTCCCCCCCGGGGGGGCCTAGGAGAGACCCAGTACTTC